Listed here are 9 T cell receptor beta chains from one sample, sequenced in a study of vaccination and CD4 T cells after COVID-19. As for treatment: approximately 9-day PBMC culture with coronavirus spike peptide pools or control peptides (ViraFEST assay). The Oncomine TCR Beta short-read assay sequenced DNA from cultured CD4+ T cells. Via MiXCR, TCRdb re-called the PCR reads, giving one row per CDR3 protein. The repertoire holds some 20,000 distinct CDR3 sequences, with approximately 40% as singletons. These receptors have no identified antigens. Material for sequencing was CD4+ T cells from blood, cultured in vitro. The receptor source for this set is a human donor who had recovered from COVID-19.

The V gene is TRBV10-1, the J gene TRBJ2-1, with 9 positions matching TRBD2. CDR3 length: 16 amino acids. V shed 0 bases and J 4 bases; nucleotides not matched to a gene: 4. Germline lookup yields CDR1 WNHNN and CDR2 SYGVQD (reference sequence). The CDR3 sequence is CASSESDLAGYNEQFF. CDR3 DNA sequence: TGCGCCAGCAGTGAGTCGGATCTAGCGGGGTACAATGAGCAGTTCTTC.

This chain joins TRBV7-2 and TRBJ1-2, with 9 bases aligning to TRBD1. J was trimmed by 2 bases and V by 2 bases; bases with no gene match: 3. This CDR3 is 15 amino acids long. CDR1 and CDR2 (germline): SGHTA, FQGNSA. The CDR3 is CASSLNTGGNYGYTF. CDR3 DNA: TGTGCCAGCAGCTTAAACACAGGGGGCAACTATGGCTACACCTTC.

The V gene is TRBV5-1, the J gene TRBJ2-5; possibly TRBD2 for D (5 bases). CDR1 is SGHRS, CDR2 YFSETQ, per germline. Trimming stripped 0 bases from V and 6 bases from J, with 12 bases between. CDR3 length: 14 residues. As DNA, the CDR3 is TGCGCCAGCAGCTTGGGGGCAGGAGGAAAGACCCAGTACTTC. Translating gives CASSLGAGGKTQYF.

CDR3 in amino acids: CASSLIAGGSTDTQYF. Here the CDR3 DNA reads TGTGCCAGCAGCCTTATAGCGGGGGGTAGCACAGATACGCAGTATTTT. The chain links TRBV7-2 to TRBJ2-3; 10 positions match TRBD2. This CDR3 region has 16 residues. Germline CDR1 and CDR2: SGHTA and FQGNSA. The ends lost 5 bases at V and 0 bases at J; junction bases unmatched: 5.

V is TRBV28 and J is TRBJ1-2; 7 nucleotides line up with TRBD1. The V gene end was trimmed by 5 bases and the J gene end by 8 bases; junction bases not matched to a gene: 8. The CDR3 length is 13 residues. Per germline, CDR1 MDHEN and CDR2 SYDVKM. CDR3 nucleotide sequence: TGTGCCAGCAGTGAGACAGGGATAGGGGGCTACACCTTC. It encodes CASSETGIGGYTF.

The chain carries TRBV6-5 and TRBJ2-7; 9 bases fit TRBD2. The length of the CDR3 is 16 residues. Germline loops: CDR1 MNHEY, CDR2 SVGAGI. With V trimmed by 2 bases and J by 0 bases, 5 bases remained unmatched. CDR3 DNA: TGTGCCAGCAGTTACCGGGCTAGCGGGAACTCCTACGAGCAGTACTTC. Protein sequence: CASSYRASGNSYEQYF.

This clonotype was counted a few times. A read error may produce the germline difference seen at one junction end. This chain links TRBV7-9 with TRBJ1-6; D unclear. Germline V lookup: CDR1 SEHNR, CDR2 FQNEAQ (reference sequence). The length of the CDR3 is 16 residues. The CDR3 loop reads CASSLVVASSNSPLHF. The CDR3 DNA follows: TGTGCCAGCAGCCTCGTGGTTGCCTCCTCTAATTCACCCCTCCACTTT.

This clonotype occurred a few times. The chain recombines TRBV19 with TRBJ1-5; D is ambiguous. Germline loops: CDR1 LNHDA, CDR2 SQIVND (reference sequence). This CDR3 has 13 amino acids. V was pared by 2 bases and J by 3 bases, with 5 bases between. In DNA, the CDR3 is TGTGCCAGTAGTATACAGACCAATCAGCCCCAGCATTTT. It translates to CASSIQTNQPQHF.

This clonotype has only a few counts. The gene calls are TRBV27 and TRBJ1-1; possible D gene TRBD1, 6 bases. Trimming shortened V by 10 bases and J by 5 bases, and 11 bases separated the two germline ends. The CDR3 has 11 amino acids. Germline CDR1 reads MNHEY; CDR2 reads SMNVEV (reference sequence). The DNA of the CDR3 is TGTGCCACGAATAGGGGGACTGAAGCTTTCTTT. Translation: CATNRGTEAFF.